What follows is one T cell receptor (beta chain) and its context. The antigen is undetermined. The data are from a study of T cells in localized non-small cell lung cancer. The repertoire was sequenced with immunoSEQ multiplex PCR; TCRdb's copy has only in-frame clones and lacks some. Of approximately 30,000 clones in the sample, approximately 81% were seen once. The study's findings and limits: Uninvolved nearby lung showed the greatest T cell clonality, exceeding that found in tumor. Median detection of top 100 tumor clones in adjacent lung was around 59 clones. Elevated blood T cell density was associated with longer overall survival.

There are 15 residues in the CDR3. The germline V gene encodes CDR1 MGHRA and CDR2 YSYEKL. V gave up 0 bases and J gave up 11 bases, with 14 bases separating them. The receptor's source is a male donor aged 60 or over with stage II squamous cell lung carcinoma. Source: peripheral blood, taken before any cancer treatment. The J gene is TRBJ1-6, the V gene TRBV4-1; the D gene is possibly TRBD1 (6 bases). Written as DNA, the CDR3 is TGCGCCAGCAGCCAAGAACGGGGGGCTCGGGCACCCCTCCACTTT. Its protein product is CASSQERGARAPLHF.